This T cell receptor (beta chain) appears in the sequencing data of a study of T-cell memory formation after mild COVID-19. Study observations and caveats: Memory from before infection featured some responding clones, which suggests cross-reactive memory joined. Clones that shrank (day 15 to 85) were balanced CD4/CD8, whereas later expanders leaned CD4+.

This clonotype was detected only a few times. Its matching antigen is unknown. Amplification by 5'RACE using constant-segment primers produced TCR alpha and TCR beta cDNA libraries that carried sample barcodes and UMIs. In TCRdb, the 5' RACE reads were re-called with MiXCR into one record per CDR3 protein. The profile shows 360,000 or so distinct CDR3 sequences, under 30% of them singletons. V shed 0 bases and J shed 7 bases, with 16 bases lying between them. The CDR3 extends over 15 amino acids. Germline CDR1 and CDR2: DFQATT and SNEGSKA (reference sequence). This receptor was taken from an adult woman who had mild COVID-19 (a few samples of this study predate the infection). Cell type and time point are not known. What was sequenced was PBMCs or a T cell subset sorted from them (not recorded which). V is TRBV20-1 and J is TRBJ2-1; unclear D gene. CDR3 residues: CSARDPVAHLNEQFF. The DNA for the CDR3 is TGCAGTGCTAGAGATCCCGTAGCCCATCTGAATGAGCAGTTCTTC.